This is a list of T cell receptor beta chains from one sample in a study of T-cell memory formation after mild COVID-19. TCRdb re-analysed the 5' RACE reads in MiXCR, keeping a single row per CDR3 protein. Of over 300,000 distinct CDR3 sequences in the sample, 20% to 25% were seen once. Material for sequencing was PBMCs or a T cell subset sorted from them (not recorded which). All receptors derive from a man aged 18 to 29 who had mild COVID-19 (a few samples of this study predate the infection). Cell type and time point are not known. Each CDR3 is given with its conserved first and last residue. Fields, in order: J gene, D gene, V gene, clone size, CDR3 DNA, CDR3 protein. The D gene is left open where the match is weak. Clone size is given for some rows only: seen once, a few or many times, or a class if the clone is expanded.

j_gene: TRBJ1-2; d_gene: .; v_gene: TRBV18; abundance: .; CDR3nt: TGTGCCAGCTCACCAGATTCGGGAAATGGCTACACCTTC; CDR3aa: CASSPDSGNGYTF
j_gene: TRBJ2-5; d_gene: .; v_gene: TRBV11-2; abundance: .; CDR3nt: TGTGCCAGCAGCCCGGGCCGGTCAGAGACCCAGTACTTC; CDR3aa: CASSPGRSETQYF
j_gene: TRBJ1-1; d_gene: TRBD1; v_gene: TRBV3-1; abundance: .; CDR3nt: TGTGCCAGCAGCCAAGCCATCAGGACAGGAGCTTTCTTT; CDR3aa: CASSQAIRTGAFF
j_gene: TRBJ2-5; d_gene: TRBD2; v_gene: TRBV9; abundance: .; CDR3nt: TGTGCCAGCAGCGAGACTAGCGGGGGGGCGGGGCAAGAGACCCAGTACTTC; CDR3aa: CASSETSGGAGQETQYF
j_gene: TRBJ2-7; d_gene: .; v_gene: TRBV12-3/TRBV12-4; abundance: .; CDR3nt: TGTGCCAGCAGCTCCGACAGGAAACCCTACGAGCAGTACTTC; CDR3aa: CASSSDRKPYEQYF
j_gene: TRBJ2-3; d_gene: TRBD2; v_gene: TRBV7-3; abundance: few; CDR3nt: TGTGCCAGCAGCACCGGACTAGCAGGGGATACGCAGTATTTT; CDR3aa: CASSTGLAGDTQYF
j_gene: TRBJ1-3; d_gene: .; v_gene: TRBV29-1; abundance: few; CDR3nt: TGCTCGGGTTGGGGGATGGATGGAAACACCATATATTTT; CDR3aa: CSGWGMDGNTIYF
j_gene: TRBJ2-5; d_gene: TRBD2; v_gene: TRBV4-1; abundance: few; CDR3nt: TGCGCCAGCAGCCAAGATAGTCTAGCGGGGGGGCTCGAGACCCAGTACTTC; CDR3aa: CASSQDSLAGGLETQYF
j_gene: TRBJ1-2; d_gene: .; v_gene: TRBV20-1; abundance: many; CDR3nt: TGCAGTGCTACCGACAACTATGGCTACACCTTC; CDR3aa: CSATDNYGYTF
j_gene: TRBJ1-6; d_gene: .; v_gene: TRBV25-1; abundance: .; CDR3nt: TGTGCCAGCAGTGTGAGGGATAATTCACCCCTCCACTTT; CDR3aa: CASSVRDNSPLHF
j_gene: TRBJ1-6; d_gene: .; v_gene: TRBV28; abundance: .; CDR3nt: TGTGCCAGCAGCCCTAACGTGGGTCCCCTCCACTTT; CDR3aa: CASSPNVGPLHF
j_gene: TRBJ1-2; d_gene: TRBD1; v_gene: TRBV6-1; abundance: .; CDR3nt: TGTGCCAGCAGTGGGAGGACAGGGGAGTTTGGCTACACCTTC; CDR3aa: CASSGRTGEFGYTF
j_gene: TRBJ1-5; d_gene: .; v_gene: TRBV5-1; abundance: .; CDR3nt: TGCGCCAGCAGCTATACAGGATTAGGCGGTCAGCCCCAGCATTTT; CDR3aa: CASSYTGLGGQPQHF
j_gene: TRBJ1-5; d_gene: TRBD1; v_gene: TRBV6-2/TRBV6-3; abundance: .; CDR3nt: TGTGCCAGCAGTTACCATAGGACAGGGCTTTATAGCAATCAGCCCCAGCATTTT; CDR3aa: CASSYHRTGLYSNQPQHF
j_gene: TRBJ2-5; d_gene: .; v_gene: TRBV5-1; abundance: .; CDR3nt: TGCGCCAGCAGCTCCCCGGACTCGAGGGGAGAGACCCAGTACTTC; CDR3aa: CASSSPDSRGETQYF
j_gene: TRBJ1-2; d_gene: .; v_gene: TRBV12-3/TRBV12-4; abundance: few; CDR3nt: TGTGCCAGCAGTTTAGTCCGGGGCTATGGCTACACCTTC; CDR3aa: CASSLVRGYGYTF
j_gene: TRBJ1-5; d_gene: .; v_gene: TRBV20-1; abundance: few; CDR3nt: TGCAGTGCTAGTCGGGAGATTAGCAATCAGCCCCAGCATTTT; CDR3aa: CSASREISNQPQHF
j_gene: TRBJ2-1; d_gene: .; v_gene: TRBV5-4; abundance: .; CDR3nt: TGTGCCAGCAGCCCTCCAGGGGGGAGGGAGAATGAGCAGTTCTTC; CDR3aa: CASSPPGGRENEQFF
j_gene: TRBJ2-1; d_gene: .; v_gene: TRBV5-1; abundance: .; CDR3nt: TGCGCCAGCAGCTTGGTACAGCACAATGAGCAGTTCTTC; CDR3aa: CASSLVQHNEQFF
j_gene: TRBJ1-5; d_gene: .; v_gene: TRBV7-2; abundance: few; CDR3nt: TGTGCCAGCAGCCCCTGGGGGGGTCATAGCAATCAGCCCCAGCATTTT; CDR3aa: CASSPWGGHSNQPQHF
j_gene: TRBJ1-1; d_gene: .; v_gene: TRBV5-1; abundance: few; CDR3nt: TGCGCCAGCAGCCCCCTCGGGCGACGGGCGGATAACACTGAAGCTTTCTTT; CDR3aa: CASSPLGRRADNTEAFF
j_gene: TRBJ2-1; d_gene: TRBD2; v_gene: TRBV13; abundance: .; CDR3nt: TGTGCCAGCAGCTTGCTGACTAGCCTTAGCTCCTACAATGAGCAGTTCTTC; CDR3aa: CASSLLTSLSSYNEQFF
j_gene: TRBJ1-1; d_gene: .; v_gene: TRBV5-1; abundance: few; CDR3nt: TGCGCCAGCAGCTCTCTATCTTCTGAAGCTTTCTTT; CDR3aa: CASSSLSSEAFF
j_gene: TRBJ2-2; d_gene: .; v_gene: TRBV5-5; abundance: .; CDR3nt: TGTGCCTCCCGGGGGACCATGGGGACCGGGGAGCTGTTTTTT; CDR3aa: CASRGTMGTGELFF
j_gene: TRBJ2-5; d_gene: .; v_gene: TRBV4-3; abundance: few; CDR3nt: TGCGCCAGCAGCCAAGTGCCTGGCGTTGAGACCCAGTACTTC; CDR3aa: CASSQVPGVETQYF
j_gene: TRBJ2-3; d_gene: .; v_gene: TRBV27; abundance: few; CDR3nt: TGTGCCAGCAGTTTGTCTAGTGCAGATACGCAGTATTTT; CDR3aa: CASSLSSADTQYF
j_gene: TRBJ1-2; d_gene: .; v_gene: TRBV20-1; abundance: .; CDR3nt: TGCAGTGCTAGAGATTACAGGGTCTATGGCTACACCTTC; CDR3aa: CSARDYRVYGYTF
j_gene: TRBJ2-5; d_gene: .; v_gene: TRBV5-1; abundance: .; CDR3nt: TGCGCCAGCAGCTTGGCAACGTCGGGGCAAGAGACCCAGTACTTC; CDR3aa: CASSLATSGQETQYF
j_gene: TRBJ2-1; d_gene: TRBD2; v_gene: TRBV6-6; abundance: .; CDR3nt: TGTGCCAGCAGTATCCGACTAGCGCTTATCGATGAGCAGTTCTTC; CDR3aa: CASSIRLALIDEQFF
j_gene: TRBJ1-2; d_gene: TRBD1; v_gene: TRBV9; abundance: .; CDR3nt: TGTGCCAGCAGCGTAGAGGACAGGGGCTATGGCTACACCTTC; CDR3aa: CASSVEDRGYGYTF
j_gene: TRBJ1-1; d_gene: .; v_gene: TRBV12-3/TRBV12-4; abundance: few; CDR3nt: TGTGCCAGCAGTTTGTTGAGGGTTACTGAAGCTTTCTTT; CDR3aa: CASSLLRVTEAFF